These 16 T cell receptor beta chains were all obtained from the same sample, sequenced in a study of identifying expanded T cells in peripheral blood. Data came from immunoSEQ multiplex PCR; TCRdb stores just in-frame clones and leaves some out. The sample has around 70,000 clones, roughly 90% seen once. The sample comprised blood. These receptors were collected from a person between 18 and 75 years old in good health.

V and J are TRBV5-5 and TRBJ1-1; 8 bases match TRBD1. V lost 5 bases and J lost 0; bases outside the gene matches: 6. CDR1 is SGHKS and CDR2 is YYEKEE in the germline V gene (reference sequence). The CDR3 runs to 15 residues. The CDR3 region has the DNA TGTGCCAGCAGTCGACAGGGGACCCTGAACACTGAAGCTTTCTTT. This gives the protein CASSRQGTLNTEAFF.

V usage is TRBV28 and J usage is TRBJ2-1; D may be TRBD1 or TRBD2 (5 bases each). V lost 4 bases, J lost 10 bases, and 17 bases lay in between. CDR1 is MDHEN, CDR2 SYDVKM, per germline. The CDR3 totals 14 residues. In DNA form, the CDR3 reads TGTGCCAGCAGTTCAAAGGACTGGGGCGACGAGCAGTTCTTC. It is translated as CASSSKDWGDEQFF.

V and J are TRBV6-6 and TRBJ2-5; D assignment may be TRBD1 or TRBD2 (6 bases each). This CDR3 spans 15 amino acids. V lost 5 bases, J lost 5 bases, and 18 bases lay in between. The germline gives CDR1 MNHNY, CDR2 SVGAGI (reference sequence). CDR3 sequence reads: CASSLANRVRETQYF. The CDR3 nucleotides read TGTGCCAGCAGTCTAGCGAACAGGGTCCGGGAGACCCAGTACTTC.

V and J are TRBV7-8 and TRBJ2-5; 11 bases fit TRBD1. Germline values: CDR1 SGHVS, CDR2 FQNEAQ. The CDR3 totals 16 residues. The V segment lost 5 bases and the J segment 1 base; nucleotides outside the gene matches: 6. The CDR3 sequence: CASSVRDRGSQETQYF. DNA for the CDR3: TGTGCCAGCAGCGTCCGGGACAGGGGGTCCCAAGAGACCCAGTACTTC.

This chain connects TRBV30 to TRBJ1-2; D gene ambiguous. The germline V gene has CDR1 GTSNPN and CDR2 SVGIG (reference sequence). There are 12 residues in the CDR3. Trimming shortened V by 3 bases and J by 6 bases, and 11 bases separated the two germline ends. DNA of the CDR3: TGTGCCTGGAGGGGAGGGTACAATGGCTACACCTTC. This encodes CAWRGGYNGYTF.

The chain recombines TRBV20-1 with TRBJ2-7; the match to TRBD1 covers 7 bases. Trimming at V came to 6 bases and at J to 6 bases, leaving 5 bases not matched to a gene. This CDR3 region has 11 residues. Per the germline V gene, CDR1 is DFQATT and CDR2 is SNEGSKA (reference sequence). CDR3 sequence: CSALDRIEQYF. Here the CDR3 DNA reads TGCAGTGCCCTGGACAGGATCGAGCAGTACTTC.

This clone was observed a handful of times. The rearrangement joins TRBV27 to TRBJ1-2; the match to TRBD1 covers 9 bases. CDR3 length: 14 amino acids. V shed 5 bases, J shed 4 bases, and the junction held 5 bases outside the gene matches. Germline V gives CDR1 MNHEY, CDR2 SMNVEV (reference sequence). The DNA of the CDR3 is TGTGCCAGCAGTCCGGGGACAGGGAGCTATGGCTACACCTTC. It is translated as CASSPGTGSYGYTF.

Within the sample, this clone is medium-sized. The chain is built from TRBV27 and TRBJ2-7; 9 nucleotides match TRBD2. The CDR3 extends over 16 amino acids. Germline V gene data show CDR1 as MNHEY and CDR2 as SMNVEV (reference sequence). With V trimmed by 2 bases and J by 2 bases, 7 bases remained unmatched. CDR3 amino acids: CASSLRVASGTYEQYF. The CDR3 DNA sequence: TGTGCCAGCAGTTTAAGAGTGGCTAGCGGGACCTACGAGCAGTACTTC.

The chain links TRBV7-9 to TRBJ2-1; 11 bases agree with TRBD2. The CDR3 sequence is 14 residues long. Trimming at V came to 5 bases and at J to 9 bases, leaving 6 bases not matched to a gene. The germline V gene has CDR1 SEHNR and CDR2 FQNEAQ (reference sequence). The CDR3 region is CASSPILAGGEQFF. As DNA, the CDR3 is TGTGCCAGCAGCCCGATCCTAGCGGGAGGTGAGCAGTTCTTC.

The V gene is TRBV23-1, the J gene TRBJ2-2; TRBD1 agrees at 12 bases. TRBV23-1 is given ORF status, its function remaining uncertain. The V segment lost 3 bases and the J segment 2 bases; nucleotides outside the gene matches: 4. The length of the CDR3 is 17 residues. The CDR3, as DNA: TGCGCCAGCAGTCAGGGGACAGGGGGCGGTAACACCGGGGAGCTGTTTTTT. Translating gives CASSQGTGGGNTGELFF.

This clone was picked up one time. V usage is TRBV28 and J usage is TRBJ1-1; unclear D gene. The CDR3 length is 15 residues. V dropped 5 bases and J dropped 0 bases, with 13 bases sitting between them. Germline V CDR1 and CDR2: MDHEN, SYDVKM. CDR3 protein: CASSPGVGLNTEAFF. DNA of the CDR3: TGTGCCAGCAGTCCCGGGGTCGGGTTGAACACTGAAGCTTTCTTT.

This clone was counted once. This specimen includes other DNA sequences encoding the same CDR3. The gene calls are TRBV6-6 and TRBJ2-2; no definite D call. Germline V CDR1 and CDR2: MNHNY, SVGAGI (reference sequence). The CDR3 is made up of 11 amino acids. V gave up 6 bases and J gave up 5 bases, with 4 bases separating them. CDR3 loop: CASRETGELFF. In DNA form, the CDR3 reads TGTGCCAGCAGAGAGACCGGGGAGCTGTTTTTT.

This rearrangement joins TRBV7-9 to TRBJ2-1; 11 bases align to TRBD2. The CDR3 spans 15 residues. CDR1 is SEHNR and CDR2 is FQNEAQ in the germline V gene (reference sequence). Trimming at V came to 3 bases and at J to 7 bases, leaving 5 bases not matched to a gene. The CDR3 loop reads CASSLGLAERNEQFF. CDR3 in DNA: TGTGCCAGCAGCTTGGGACTAGCGGAGCGGAATGAGCAGTTCTTC.

This sequence joins TRBV4-2 and TRBJ2-2; D might be TRBD1 or TRBD2, each matching 5 bases. The CDR3 runs to 17 residues. The germline CDR1 and CDR2 sequences are LGHNA and YNFKEQ. V dropped 0 bases and J dropped 0 bases, with 11 bases sitting between them. The CDR3 nucleotides are TGTGCCAGCAGCCAAGAGGGACCCCGGGCGAACACCGGGGAGCTGTTTTTT. Amino acid sequence: CASSQEGPRANTGELFF.

The chain joins TRBV6-5 to TRBJ1-1; 8 positions agree with TRBD1. V lost 5 bases and J lost 8; bases outside the gene matches: 4. The CDR3 loop spans 12 amino acids. Per the germline V gene, CDR1 is MNHEY and CDR2 is SVGAGI. The CDR3 here is CASSSRGREAFF. In nucleotides, the CDR3 is TGTGCCAGCAGTAGCAGGGGGCGGGAAGCTTTCTTT.

V gene TRBV7-2 combines with J gene TRBJ1-2; no clear D. This CDR3 has 15 amino acids. V lost 2 bases and J 6 bases, leaving 16 bases between the germline ends. Germline CDR1 reads SGHTA; CDR2 reads FQGNSA. CDR3 DNA sequence: TGTGCCAGCAGCTTATCGTCCACCGGGGTGAATGGCTACACCTTC. Encoded protein: CASSLSSTGVNGYTF.